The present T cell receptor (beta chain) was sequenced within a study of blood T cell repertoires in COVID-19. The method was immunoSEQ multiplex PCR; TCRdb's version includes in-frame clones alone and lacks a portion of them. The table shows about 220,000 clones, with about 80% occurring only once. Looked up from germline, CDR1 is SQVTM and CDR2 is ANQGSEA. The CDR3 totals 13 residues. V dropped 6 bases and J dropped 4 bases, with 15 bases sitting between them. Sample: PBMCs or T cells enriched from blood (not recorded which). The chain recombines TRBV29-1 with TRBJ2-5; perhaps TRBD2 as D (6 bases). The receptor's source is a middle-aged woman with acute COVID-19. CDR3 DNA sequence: TGCAGCGTGCAGGACTACCCGGCAGAGACCCAGTACTTC. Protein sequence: CSVQDYPAETQYF.